This T cell receptor beta chain is from a study of spatial heterogeneity in lung cancer (dated by TCRdb to between 2019 and 2020). Concerning the study at large: Beta-chain transcripts were consistently detected in greater numbers than alpha-chain transcripts, which likely reflects a higher abundance of beta-chain transcripts. In tumor regions, TCR transcript counts showed a strong correlation with a T cell transcriptional module score from matched bulk RNA-seq. TCR alpha and beta repertoires were quantitatively compared across multiple tumor regions, matched nontumor lung and blood in non-small cell lung cancer. At surgery, both alpha and beta chains were TCR-sequenced in 220 tumor regions, 64 matched nontumor lung samples and some 58 PBMC samples. In the raw uncorrected reads, each unique combination of TCR and UMI appeared more than ten times on average. TCR repertoire features were related to nonsynonymous mutation counts determined by whole-exome sequencing of tumor tissue. Summary of the overall study and its limitations: TCR-seq coverage of tumor T cells was estimated to be only 7% to 7.5% for alpha chains and about 13% for beta chains. The tumor nonsynonymous mutation count correlated with the number of expanded alpha and beta TCRs within the tumor. Additional single-cell paired TCR alpha and beta sequencing was considered necessary to confirm, at a functional level, the hypothesis that regional TCRs recognize regional mutations. Counts of ubiquitous and regional expanded TCRs correlated with counts of ubiquitous and regional nonsynonymous mutations, respectively.

Library preparation employed 5' RACE. These reads were obtained on a NextSeq 500. To allow correction of PCR and sequencing errors, the TCR library protocol tagged every TCR cDNA molecule with a unique molecular identifier. The authors' pipeline ran thus. TCR identification, UMI-based error correction and CDR3 extraction were performed with Decombinator tools. Expanded TCRs were defined as those above a frequency of 2 per 1,000, corresponding to the top 1% of the tumor frequency distribution. Expanded tumor TCRs were classed as regional if statistically deemed absent (corrected P<0.05) from at least one tumor region, otherwise ubiquitous. Each repertoire was subsampled 100 times to 5,000 TCRs, after which Renyi diversity was computed with the R vegan package. CDR3 similarity networks were built from amino acid triplet string-kernel similarity, connecting CDR3s with pairwise similarity above 0.82. The raw public reads went through TCRdb reprocessing: fastp at Q25, MiXCR clone calling, in-frame beta chains kept. For every CDR3 protein sequence, its rows merge into one entry that carries the most common genes and DNA. TCRdb's processing, not the authors', yielded these V and J calls. The sample table holds thousands of distinct CDR3 sequences, of which roughly 6.5% were seen once. Roughly 8.3% of the sample is taken by the ten largest.

Interpreted using the paper, the time point label stands for: sample taken at primary tumor resection. Donors were some 70 patients with early-stage, untreated non-small cell lung cancer from the lung TRACERx cohort. Without any cell sorting, TCR sequencing was performed on whole RNA extracted either from tumor and nontumor lung tissue or from cryopreserved PBMC samples. Patients were selected for TCR sequencing only if sufficient RNA was available from at least two tumor regions. Before being selected, tumor and adjacent nontumor lung specimens were reviewed by a lung pathologist. This clonotype has at least ten counts. Its binding antigen is unknown. It has no much larger one-base neighbor in the sample; base qualities were not kept. CDR1 and CDR2 are read off the germline V gene (reference sequence) as LGHDT and YNNKEL. Trimming takes 4 bases off V and 6 bases off J; junction bases not matched to a gene: 6. The CDR3 holds 15 amino acids from the cysteine to the phenylalanine. CDR3 DNA only is kept here, 45 bases in frame from base 1.

Recombination connected TRBV3-1 to TRBJ2-7; the junction holds 13 bases that match TRBD2. Sample: lung tumor tissue, taken at surgery. This TCR was recovered from a male donor with early-stage non-small cell lung cancer. CDR3 reads: CASSPPGTSGVEQYF. The nucleotides are TGTGCCAGCAGCCCACCGGGGACTAGCGGGGTCGAGCAGTACTTC.